Below, one T cell receptor (beta chain) is given with its context. This sample stems from a study of blood T cell repertoires in COVID-19. On the study more broadly: The United States, Italy and Spain were the sources of the acute and convalescent COVID-19 samples. Nucleic acid was either cDNA or gDNA, and it came from T cells, B-cell-depleted T cells, or PBMCs.

Original analysis: Reference gene primer amplification in the assay estimated nucleated cell counts. Clones were read by immunoSEQ multiplex PCR, and TCRdb kept only the in-frame ones, dropping some. D and trimming were read from the DNA, whereas the V and J calls and clone size are those reported in that table. The repertoire holds about 200,000 clones, over 60% seen once, with 4.5% to 7% in the top ten. CDR1 and CDR2 from the germline V gene are ENHRY and SYGVKD. Trimming at V came to 6 bases and at J to 0 bases, leaving 7 bases not matched to a gene. The CDR3 has 15 amino acids. The TCR sequence derives from a woman in her 70s with acute or convalescent COVID-19. The gene calls are TRBV10-3 and TRBJ1-1; 7 nucleotides match TRBD1. Input material: peripheral blood. CDR3 in amino acids: CAISLSGTVNTEAFF. For the CDR3, the DNA is TGTGCCATCAGCCTTTCCGGGACAGTGAACACTGAAGCTTTCTTT.